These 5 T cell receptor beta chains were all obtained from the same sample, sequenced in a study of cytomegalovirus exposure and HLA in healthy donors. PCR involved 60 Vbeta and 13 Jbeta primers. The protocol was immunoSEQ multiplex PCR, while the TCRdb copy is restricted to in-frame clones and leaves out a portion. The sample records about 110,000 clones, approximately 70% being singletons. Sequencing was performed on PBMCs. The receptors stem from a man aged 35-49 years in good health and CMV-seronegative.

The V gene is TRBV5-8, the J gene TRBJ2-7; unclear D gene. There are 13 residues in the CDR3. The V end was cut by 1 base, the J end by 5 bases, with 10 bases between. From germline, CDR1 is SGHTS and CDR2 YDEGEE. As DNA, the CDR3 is TGTGCCAGCAGCTTGTATCTCCGAGACGAGCAGTACTTC. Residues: CASSLYLRDEQYF.

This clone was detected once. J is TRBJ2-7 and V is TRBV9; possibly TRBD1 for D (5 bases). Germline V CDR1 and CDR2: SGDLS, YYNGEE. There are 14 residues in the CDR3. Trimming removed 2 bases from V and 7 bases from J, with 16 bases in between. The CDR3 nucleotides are TGTGCCAGCAGCGTTACAGGCAACCTTTGGGAGCAGTACTTC. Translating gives CASSVTGNLWEQYF.

CDR3 in DNA: TGTGCCACCCACACTAGCGGGGGTTACAATGAGCAGTTCTTC. Encoded protein: CATHTSGGYNEQFF. This chain joins TRBV6-5 and TRBJ2-1, with 11 nucleotides matching TRBD2. Losses at the gene ends were 10 bases for V and 4 bases for J; bases not matched to a gene: 6. The CDR3 has 14 amino acids. Germline V gene sequence: CDR1 MNHEY, CDR2 SVGAGI.

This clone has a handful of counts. CDR3 DNA: TGTGCCAGTAGGAGCGGGGGGGGCGGGGAGCTGTTTTTT. This sequence encodes CASRSGGGGELFF. The rearrangement uses TRBV19 and TRBJ2-2, with 10 nucleotides matching TRBD2. CDR1 and CDR2 from the germline V gene are LNHDA and SQIVND (reference sequence). The junction had 2 bases not matched to a gene; V was cut back by 6 bases and J by 7 bases. The CDR3 runs 13 residues. Filled out from reference TRBV19 and TRBJ2-2, the complete variable domain reads DGGITQSPKYLFRKEGQNVTLSCEQNLNHDAMYWYRQDPGQGLRLIYYSQIVNDFQKGDIAEGYSVSREKKESFPLTVTSAQKNPTAFYLCASRSGGGGELFFGEGSRLTVL.

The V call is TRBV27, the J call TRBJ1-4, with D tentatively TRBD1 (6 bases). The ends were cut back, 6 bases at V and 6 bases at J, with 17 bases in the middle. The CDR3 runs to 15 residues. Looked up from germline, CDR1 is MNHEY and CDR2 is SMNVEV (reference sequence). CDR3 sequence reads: CASSRRGIGDEKLFF. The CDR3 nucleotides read TGTGCCAGCAGCCGAAGGGGGATTGGGGATGAAAAACTGTTTTTT.